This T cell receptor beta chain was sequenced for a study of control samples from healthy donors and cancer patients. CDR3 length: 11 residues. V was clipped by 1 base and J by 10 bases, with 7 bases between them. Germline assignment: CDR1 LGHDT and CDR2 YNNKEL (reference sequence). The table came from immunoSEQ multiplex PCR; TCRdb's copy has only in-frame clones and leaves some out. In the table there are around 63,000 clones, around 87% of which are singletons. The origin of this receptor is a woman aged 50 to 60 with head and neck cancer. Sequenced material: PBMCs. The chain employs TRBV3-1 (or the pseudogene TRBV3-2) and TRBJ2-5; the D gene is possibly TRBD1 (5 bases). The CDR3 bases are TGTGCCAGCAGCCAAGGTCAGGGCCAGTACTTC. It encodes CASSQGQGQYF.